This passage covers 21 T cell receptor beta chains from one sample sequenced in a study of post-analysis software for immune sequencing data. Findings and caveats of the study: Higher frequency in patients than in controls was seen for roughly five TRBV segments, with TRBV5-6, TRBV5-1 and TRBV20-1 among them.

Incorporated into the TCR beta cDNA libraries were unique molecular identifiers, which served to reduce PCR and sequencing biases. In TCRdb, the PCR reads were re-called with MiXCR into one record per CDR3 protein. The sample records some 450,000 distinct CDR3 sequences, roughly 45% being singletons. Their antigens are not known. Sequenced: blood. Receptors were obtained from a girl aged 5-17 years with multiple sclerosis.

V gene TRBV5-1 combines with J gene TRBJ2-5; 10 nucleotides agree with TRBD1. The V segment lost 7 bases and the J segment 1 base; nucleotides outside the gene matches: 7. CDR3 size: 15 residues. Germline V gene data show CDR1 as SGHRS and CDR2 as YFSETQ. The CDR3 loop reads CASGPGTGAQETQYF. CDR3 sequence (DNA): TGCGCCAGCGGTCCCGGGACAGGGGCCCAAGAGACCCAGTACTTC. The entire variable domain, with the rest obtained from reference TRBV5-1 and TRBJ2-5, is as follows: KAGVTQTPRYLIKTRGQQVTLSCSPISGHRSVSWYQQTPGQGLQFLFEYFSETQRNKGNFPGRFSGRQFSNSRSEMNVSTLELGDSALYLCASGPGTGAQETQYFGPGTRLLVL.

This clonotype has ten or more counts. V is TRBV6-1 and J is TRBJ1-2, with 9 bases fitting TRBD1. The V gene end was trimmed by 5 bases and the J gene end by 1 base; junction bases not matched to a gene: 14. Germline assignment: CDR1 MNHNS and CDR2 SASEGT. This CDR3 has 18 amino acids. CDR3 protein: CASSRSASGTGLNYGYTF. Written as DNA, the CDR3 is TGTGCCAGCAGTAGATCGGCTTCCGGGACAGGGCTTAACTATGGCTACACCTTC.

The CDR3 protein is CASSTGLDLYEQYF. In DNA, the CDR3 is TGCGCCAGCAGTACCGGACTAGATCTCTACGAGCAGTACTTC. The chain combines TRBV5-1 with TRBJ2-7; 7 positions match TRBD2. The CDR3 covers 14 residues. V lost 5 bases, J lost 3 bases, and 8 bases stayed unmatched. CDR1 and CDR2 (germline): SGHRS, YFSETQ.

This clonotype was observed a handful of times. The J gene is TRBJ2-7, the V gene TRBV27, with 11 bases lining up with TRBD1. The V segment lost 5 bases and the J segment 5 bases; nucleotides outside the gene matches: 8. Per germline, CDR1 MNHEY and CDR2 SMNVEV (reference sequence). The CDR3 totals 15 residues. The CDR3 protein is CASSNGDRGFHEQYF. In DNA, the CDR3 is TGTGCCAGCAGTAACGGGGACAGGGGGTTCCACGAGCAGTACTTC.

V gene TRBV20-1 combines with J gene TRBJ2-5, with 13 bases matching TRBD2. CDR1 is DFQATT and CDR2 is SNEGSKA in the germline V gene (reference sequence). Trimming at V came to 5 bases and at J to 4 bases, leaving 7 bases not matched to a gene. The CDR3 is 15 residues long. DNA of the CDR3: TGCAGTGCTGCCACACTAGCGGGAGGGAGAGAGACCCAGTACTTC. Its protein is CSAATLAGGRETQYF.

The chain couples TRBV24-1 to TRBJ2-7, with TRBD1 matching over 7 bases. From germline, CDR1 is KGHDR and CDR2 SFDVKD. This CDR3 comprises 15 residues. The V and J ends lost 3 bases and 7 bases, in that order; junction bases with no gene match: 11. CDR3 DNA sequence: TGTGCCACCAGTGATCCCCTCGACAGGGCCGAAGAGCAGTACTTC. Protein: CATSDPLDRAEEQYF.

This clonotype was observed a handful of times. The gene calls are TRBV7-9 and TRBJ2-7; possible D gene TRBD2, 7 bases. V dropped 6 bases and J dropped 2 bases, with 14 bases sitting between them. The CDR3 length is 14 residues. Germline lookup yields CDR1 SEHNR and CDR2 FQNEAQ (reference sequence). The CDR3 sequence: CASRGASGAYEQYF. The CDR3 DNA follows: TGTGCCAGCAGGGGGGCTAGCGGTGCCTACGAGCAGTACTTC.

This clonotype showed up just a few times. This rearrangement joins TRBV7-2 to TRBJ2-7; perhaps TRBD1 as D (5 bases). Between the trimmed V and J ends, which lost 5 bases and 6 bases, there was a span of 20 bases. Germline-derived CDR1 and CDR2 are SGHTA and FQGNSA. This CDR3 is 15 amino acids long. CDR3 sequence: CASSLGAGFMIEQYF. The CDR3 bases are TGTGCCAGCAGCCTAGGGGCAGGGTTTATGATCGAGCAGTACTTC.

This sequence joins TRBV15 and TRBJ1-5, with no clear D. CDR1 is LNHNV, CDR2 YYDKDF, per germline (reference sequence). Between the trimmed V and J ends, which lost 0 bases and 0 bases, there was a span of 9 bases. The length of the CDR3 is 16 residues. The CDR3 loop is CATSRDKGPSNQPQHF. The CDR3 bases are TGTGCCACCAGCAGAGATAAAGGACCTAGCAATCAGCCCCAGCATTTT.

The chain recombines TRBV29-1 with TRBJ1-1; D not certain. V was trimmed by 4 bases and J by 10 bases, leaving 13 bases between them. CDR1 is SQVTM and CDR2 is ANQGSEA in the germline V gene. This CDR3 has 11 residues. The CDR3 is CSVVSGEGAFF. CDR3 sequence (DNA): TGCAGCGTTGTATCTGGGGAAGGAGCTTTCTTT.

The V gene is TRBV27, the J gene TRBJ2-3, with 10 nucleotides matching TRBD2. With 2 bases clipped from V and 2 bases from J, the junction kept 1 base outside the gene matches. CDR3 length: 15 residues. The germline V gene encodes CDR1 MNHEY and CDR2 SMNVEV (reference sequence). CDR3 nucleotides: TGTGCCAGCAGTTTAAGCGGGAGGGACACAGATACGCAGTATTTT. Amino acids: CASSLSGRDTDTQYF.

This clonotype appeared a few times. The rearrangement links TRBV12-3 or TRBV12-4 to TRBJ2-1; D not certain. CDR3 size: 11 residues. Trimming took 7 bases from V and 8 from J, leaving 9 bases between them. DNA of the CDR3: TGTGCCAGCACCCCTTCTTATGAGCAGTTCTTC. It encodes CASTPSYEQFF.

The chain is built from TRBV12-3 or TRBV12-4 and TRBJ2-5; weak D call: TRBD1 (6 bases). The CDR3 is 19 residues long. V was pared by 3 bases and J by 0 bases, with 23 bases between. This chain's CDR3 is CASSFWTANPGRNQETQYF. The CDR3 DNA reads TGTGCCAGCAGTTTCTGGACAGCTAACCCGGGGAGAAACCAAGAGACCCAGTACTTC.

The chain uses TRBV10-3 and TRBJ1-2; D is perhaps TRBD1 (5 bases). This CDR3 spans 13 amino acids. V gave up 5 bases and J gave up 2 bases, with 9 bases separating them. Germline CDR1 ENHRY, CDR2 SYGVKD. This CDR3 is CAISTRDNYGYTF. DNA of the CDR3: TGTGCCATCAGTACCCGGGACAACTATGGCTACACCTTC.

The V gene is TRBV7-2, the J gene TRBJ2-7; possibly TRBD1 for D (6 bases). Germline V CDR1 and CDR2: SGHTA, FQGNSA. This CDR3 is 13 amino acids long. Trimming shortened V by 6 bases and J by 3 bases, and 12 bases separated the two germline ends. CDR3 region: CASSFRDIYEQYF. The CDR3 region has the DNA TGTGCCAGCAGTTTCCGGGACATCTACGAGCAGTACTTC.

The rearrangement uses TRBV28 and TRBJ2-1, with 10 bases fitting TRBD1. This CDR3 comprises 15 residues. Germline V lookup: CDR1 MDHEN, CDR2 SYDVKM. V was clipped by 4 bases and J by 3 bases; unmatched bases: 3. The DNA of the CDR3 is TGTGCCAGCAGTTCCGGACAGGGGGGCTACAATGAGCAGTTCTTC. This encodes CASSSGQGGYNEQFF.

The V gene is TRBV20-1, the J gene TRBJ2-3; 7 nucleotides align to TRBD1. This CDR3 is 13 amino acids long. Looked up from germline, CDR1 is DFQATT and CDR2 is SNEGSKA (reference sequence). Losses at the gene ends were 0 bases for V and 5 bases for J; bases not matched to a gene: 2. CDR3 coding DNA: TGCAGTGCTAGAGATCCAGGGGGAGATACGCAGTATTTT. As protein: CSARDPGGDTQYF.

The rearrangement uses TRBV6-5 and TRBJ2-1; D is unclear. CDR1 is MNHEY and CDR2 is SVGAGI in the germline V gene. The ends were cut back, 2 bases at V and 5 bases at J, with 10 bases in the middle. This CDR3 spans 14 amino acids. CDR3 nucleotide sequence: TGTGCCAGCAGTTACAACCTCGGCGACAATGAGCAGTTCTTC. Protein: CASSYNLGDNEQFF.

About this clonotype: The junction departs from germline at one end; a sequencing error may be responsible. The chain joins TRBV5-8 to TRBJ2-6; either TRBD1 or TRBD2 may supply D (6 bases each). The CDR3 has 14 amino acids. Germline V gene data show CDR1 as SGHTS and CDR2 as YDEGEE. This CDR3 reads CASSAYPGADVLTF. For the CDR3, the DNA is TGTGCCAGCAGCGCCTACCCGGGGGCCGACGTCCTGACTTTC.

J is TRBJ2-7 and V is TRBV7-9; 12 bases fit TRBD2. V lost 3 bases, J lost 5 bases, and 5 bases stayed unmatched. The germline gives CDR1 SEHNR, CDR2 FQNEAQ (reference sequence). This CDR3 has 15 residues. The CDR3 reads CASSLTSGRPHEQYF. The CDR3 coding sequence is TGTGCCAGCAGCTTGACTAGCGGGAGACCCCACGAGCAGTACTTC.

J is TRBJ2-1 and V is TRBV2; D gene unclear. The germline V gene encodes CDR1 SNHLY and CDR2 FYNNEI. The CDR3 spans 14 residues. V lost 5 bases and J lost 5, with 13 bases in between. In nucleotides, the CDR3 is TGTGCCAGCAGTCCCTGGAATCCCAACAATGAGCAGTTCTTC. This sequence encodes CASSPWNPNNEQFF.